The rows below give T cell receptor beta chains drawn from one sample of a study of blood T cell repertoires in COVID-19. The table came from immunoSEQ multiplex PCR; TCRdb's copy has only in-frame clones and leaves some out. The sample holds hundreds of thousands of clones, 85% seen once. The sequencing input was peripheral blood. These receptors came from a human donor in a cohort sampled during active COVID-19. Each CDR3 is given with its conserved first and last residue. The order of the fields is V gene, J gene, D gene, clone size, CDR3 DNA, CDR3 protein. A D gene is named only where the DNA matches it firmly. Rows may omit the clone size; those that give it use once, few, many or a size class.

v_gene: TRBV7-2; j_gene: TRBJ1-2; d_gene: TRBD1; abundance: .; CDR3nt: TGTGCCAGCAGCGAAGGGACAGGGACGTCGGTTGCCTATGGCTACACCTTC; CDR3aa: CASSEGTGTSVAYGYTF
v_gene: TRBV5-5; j_gene: TRBJ1-1; d_gene: .; abundance: .; CDR3nt: TGTGCCAGCAGCTTGGTTGGACAGAACACTGAAGCTTTCTTT; CDR3aa: CASSLVGQNTEAFF
v_gene: TRBV11-3; j_gene: TRBJ2-7; d_gene: .; abundance: .; CDR3nt: TGTGCCAGCAGCTTAAGGCAGGGCTACGAGCAGTACTTC; CDR3aa: CASSLRQGYEQYF
v_gene: TRBV10-3; j_gene: TRBJ2-3; d_gene: TRBD2; abundance: .; CDR3nt: TGTGCCATCAGATCCGGGACTAGCGGGTTTCCAGATACGCAGTATTTT; CDR3aa: CAIRSGTSGFPDTQYF
v_gene: TRBV4-1; j_gene: TRBJ1-1; d_gene: .; abundance: .; CDR3nt: TGCGCCAGCAGCCAAGATCTGGGGGGTACTGAAGCTTTCTTT; CDR3aa: CASSQDLGGTEAFF
v_gene: TRBV28; j_gene: TRBJ2-3; d_gene: .; abundance: .; CDR3nt: TGTGCCAGCAGGTCAGGAGGGTTCCAAGATAGTGGTACGCAGTATTTT; CDR3aa: CASRSGGFQDSGTQYF
v_gene: TRBV18; j_gene: TRBJ1-4; d_gene: TRBD1; abundance: .; CDR3nt: TGTGCCAGCTCACTTGCGCGGACAGGGAATGAAAAACTGTTTTTT; CDR3aa: CASSLARTGNEKLFF
v_gene: TRBV9; j_gene: TRBJ2-3; d_gene: TRBD1; abundance: .; CDR3nt: TGTGCCAGCAGCGTAGAAAGGGACAGGGCCACAGATACGCAGTATTTT; CDR3aa: CASSVERDRATDTQYF
v_gene: TRBV15; j_gene: TRBJ2-5; d_gene: TRBD1; abundance: once; CDR3nt: TGTGCCACCAGCACACCGGGGACAGCCAAGCAAGAGACCCAGTACTTC; CDR3aa: CATSTPGTAKQETQYF
v_gene: TRBV6-5; j_gene: TRBJ2-7; d_gene: TRBD1; abundance: .; CDR3nt: TGTGCCAGCAGTTCTCCGAGGGACAGGGGAACCTACGAGCAGTACTTC; CDR3aa: CASSSPRDRGTYEQYF
v_gene: TRBV11-1; j_gene: TRBJ2-6; d_gene: .; abundance: .; CDR3nt: TGTGCCAGCAGCTCCACGGGGGCTGGGGCCAACGTCCTGACTTTC; CDR3aa: CASSSTGAGANVLTF
v_gene: TRBV27; j_gene: TRBJ1-4; d_gene: .; abundance: once; CDR3nt: TGTGCCAGCAGTCCTCAGGTATATAATGAAAAACTGTTTTTT; CDR3aa: CASSPQVYNEKLFF
v_gene: TRBV27; j_gene: TRBJ1-1; d_gene: .; abundance: .; CDR3nt: TGTGCCAGCAGTTTAGACAGTATGAACACTGAAGCTTTCTTT; CDR3aa: CASSLDSMNTEAFF
v_gene: TRBV12-3/TRBV12-4; j_gene: TRBJ1-2; d_gene: .; abundance: .; CDR3nt: TGTGCCAGCAGTCCTGGACAGAACTATGGCTACACCTTC; CDR3aa: CASSPGQNYGYTF
v_gene: TRBV7-9; j_gene: TRBJ2-7; d_gene: TRBD1; abundance: .; CDR3nt: TGTGCCAGCAGCCGCACCACGGGCGGGACAGGGGTCTACGAGCAGTACTTC; CDR3aa: CASSRTTGGTGVYEQYF
v_gene: TRBV5-1; j_gene: TRBJ2-5; d_gene: .; abundance: .; CDR3nt: TGCGCCAGCAGCTTGTTATCTCGGGAAGAGACCCAGTACTTC; CDR3aa: CASSLLSREETQYF
v_gene: TRBV18; j_gene: TRBJ1-5; d_gene: TRBD1; abundance: .; CDR3nt: TGTGCCAGCTCACCTTCCGAGACAGGGGCAAGACAGCCCCAGCATTTT; CDR3aa: CASSPSETGARQPQHF
v_gene: TRBV30; j_gene: TRBJ2-7; d_gene: .; abundance: .; CDR3nt: TGTGCCTGGAGTGTTAAAACCTGGAACCTGCGGGAGCAGTACTTC; CDR3aa: CAWSVKTWNLREQYF
v_gene: TRBV5-1; j_gene: TRBJ2-3; d_gene: TRBD2; abundance: .; CDR3nt: TGCGCCAGCAGCGAGGGGCGGGGGGAGACCACAGATACGCAGTATTTT; CDR3aa: CASSEGRGETTDTQYF
v_gene: TRBV7-9; j_gene: TRBJ2-7; d_gene: TRBD2; abundance: .; CDR3nt: TGTGCCAGCAGCTCGGGACTAGCGCGGTACGAGCAGTACTTC; CDR3aa: CASSSGLARYEQYF
v_gene: TRBV7-9; j_gene: TRBJ2-2; d_gene: TRBD2; abundance: .; CDR3nt: TGTGCCAGCAGTGAGGGACTACTCTACACCGGGGAGCTGTTTTTT; CDR3aa: CASSEGLLYTGELFF
v_gene: TRBV7-9; j_gene: TRBJ2-1; d_gene: .; abundance: once; CDR3nt: TGTGCCAGCAGCCCTGACAGGAAATACAATGAGCAGTTCTTC; CDR3aa: CASSPDRKYNEQFF
v_gene: TRBV6-2/TRBV6-3; j_gene: TRBJ2-5; d_gene: TRBD1; abundance: .; CDR3nt: TGTGCCAGCAGTTCCCTGGACAGGGGCGGTGGGACCCAGTACTTC; CDR3aa: CASSSLDRGGGTQYF
v_gene: TRBV6-6; j_gene: TRBJ1-5; d_gene: TRBD1; abundance: .; CDR3nt: TGTGCCACACATAGGACAGGGGTAGATCAGCCCCAGCATTTT; CDR3aa: CATHRTGVDQPQHF
v_gene: TRBV4-2; j_gene: TRBJ2-7; d_gene: .; abundance: .; CDR3nt: TGTGCCAGCAGCCAAACAACCTCCCTCTCCTACGAGCAGTACTTC; CDR3aa: CASSQTTSLSYEQYF
v_gene: TRBV7-2; j_gene: TRBJ1-2; d_gene: .; abundance: .; CDR3nt: TGTGCCAGCAGCTTTCGAGTGCGGGGCTACACCTTC; CDR3aa: CASSFRVRGYTF
v_gene: TRBV6-5; j_gene: TRBJ2-5; d_gene: .; abundance: once; CDR3nt: TGTGCCAGCAGCCCAATTTGGGGCCGGGAGACCCAGTACTTC; CDR3aa: CASSPIWGRETQYF